Below, 14 T cell receptor beta chains from the same sample are listed, as sequenced in a study of cytomegalovirus exposure and HLA in healthy donors. The table came from immunoSEQ multiplex PCR; TCRdb's copy has only in-frame clones and leaves some out. The sample lists about 160,000 clones, approximately 86% seen once, with around 2.4% in the top ten. The sequencing sample was made of PBMCs. These receptors were taken from a woman younger than 35 in good health and CMV-seronegative.

This chain uses TRBV18 with TRBJ2-7; D may be TRBD1 (5 bases). This CDR3 region has 14 residues. Deletions cut 2 bases from V and 2 bases from J, with 10 bases between. The V gene's germline CDR1 is KGHSH and CDR2 LQKENI. The CDR3, as DNA: TGTGCCAGCTCACCAGATATAGGGGCCTACGAGCAGTACTTC. Amino acid sequence: CASSPDIGAYEQYF.

V and J are TRBV27 and TRBJ1-1; no firm D call. Germline lookup yields CDR1 MNHEY and CDR2 SMNVEV (reference sequence). The CDR3 contains 13 residues. Trimming pared 4 bases from V and 4 bases from J, leaving 10 bases between. The CDR3 reads CASSSDLTTEAFF. The CDR3 region has the DNA TGTGCCAGCAGTTCCGACTTAACCACTGAAGCTTTCTTT.

The rearrangement links TRBV5-8 to TRBJ1-6; D gene ambiguous. V shed 4 bases and J shed 10 bases, with 12 bases lying between them. The CDR3 consists of 13 residues. Germline values: CDR1 SGHTS, CDR2 YDEGEE. The CDR3 spells CASSQEETSPLHF. The CDR3 DNA sequence: TGTGCCAGCAGCCAAGAGGAGACGTCACCCCTCCACTTT.

The chain joins TRBV19 to TRBJ2-6; a possible D gene is TRBD1 (5 bases). Germline V lookup: CDR1 LNHDA, CDR2 SQIVND (reference sequence). V was pared by 7 bases and J by 0 bases, with 13 bases between. The CDR3 runs to 16 residues. DNA of the CDR3: TGTGCCAGTACTGGCCAGGGCCCCTCTGGGGCCAACGTCCTGACTTTC. This encodes CASTGQGPSGANVLTF.

The rearrangement joins TRBV6-4 to TRBJ2-3; 12 nucleotides match TRBD2. Germline lookup yields CDR1 MRHNA and CDR2 SNTAGT. The CDR3 is 15 residues long. V shed 5 bases, J shed 6 bases, and the junction held 6 bases outside the gene matches. CDR3 sequence reads: CASSTSSGGADTQYF. Here the CDR3 DNA reads TGTGCCAGCAGTACTTCTAGCGGGGGGGCCGATACGCAGTATTTT.

CDR3 sequence reads: CASSPGQGYTMNTEAFF. The CDR3 DNA sequence: TGTGCCAGCAGCCCAGGACAGGGTTACACAATGAACACTGAAGCTTTCTTT. This chain connects TRBV7-2 to TRBJ1-1; 8 bases line up with TRBD1. The V and J ends lost 5 bases and 0 bases, in that order; junction bases with no gene match: 11. This CDR3 spans 17 amino acids. Germline CDR1 is SGHTA and CDR2 is FQGNSA.

The chain uses TRBV19 and TRBJ1-2; maybe TRBD1 (5 bases). CDR3 length: 13 amino acids. Trimming took off 8 bases at V and 6 bases at J, with 16 bases between the two ends. Looked up from germline, CDR1 is LNHDA and CDR2 is SQIVND (reference sequence). CDR3 coding DNA: TGTGCCAGTCAAAGATGGGGCGGGGATGGCTACACCTTC. Its translation is CASQRWGGDGYTF.

The chain links TRBV7-9 to TRBJ1-2, with D possibly being TRBD1 (5 bases). Trimming took off 4 bases at V and 4 bases at J, with 13 bases between the two ends. This CDR3 has 14 amino acids. Germline loops: CDR1 SEHNR, CDR2 FQNEAQ (reference sequence). Here the CDR3 DNA reads TGTGCCAGCAGCTATGTCGACAGCGCCTATGGCTACACCTTC. Its protein is CASSYVDSAYGYTF.

In its sample, this clone was seen once. The chain couples TRBV6-5 to TRBJ2-7; the match to TRBD1 covers 12 bases. Germline CDR1 reads MNHEY; CDR2 reads SVGAGI. The CDR3 is made up of 15 amino acids. V lost 2 bases and J lost 6; bases outside the gene matches: 5. CDR3 sequence reads: CASSYEGQGAREQYF. The CDR3 region has the DNA TGTGCCAGCAGTTACGAGGGACAGGGGGCGCGCGAGCAGTACTTC.

The chain carries TRBV12-5 and TRBJ1-5, with 7 positions matching TRBD1. Germline trimming cut 0 bases from V and 3 bases from J; bases unmatched to any gene: 14. CDR3 length: 19 residues. The germline V gene encodes CDR1 LGHNT and CDR2 FRNRAP. The CDR3 DNA is TGTGCTAGTGGTTTGGTATATCTAGGGGGCAGGGGGAACAATCAGCCCCAGCATTTT. Its protein is CASGLVYLGGRGNNQPQHF.

The gene calls are TRBV5-6 and TRBJ2-7; 12 positions agree with TRBD1. Germline V gene data show CDR1 as SGHDT and CDR2 as YYEEEE. The CDR3 spans 16 residues. V lost 1 base and J lost 7; bases outside the gene matches: 9. Here the CDR3 reads CASSLRTGQGAREQYF. In nucleotides, the CDR3 is TGTGCCAGCAGCTTGAGAACGGGACAGGGGGCACGGGAGCAGTACTTC.

V and J are TRBV4-2 and TRBJ2-2; D remains ambiguous. From germline, CDR1 is LGHNA and CDR2 YNFKEQ. The ends were cut back, 3 bases at V and 0 bases at J, with 8 bases in the middle. The CDR3 runs to 15 residues. The CDR3 DNA reads TGTGCCAGCAGCCAGTCGGAGCCGAACACCGGGGAGCTGTTTTTT. Its translation: CASSQSEPNTGELFF.

The chain combines TRBV5-6 with TRBJ1-3, with TRBD1 matching 8 bases. V shed 7 bases, J shed 0 bases, and the junction held 12 bases outside the gene matches. This CDR3 is 17 amino acids long. Germline CDR1 SGHDT, CDR2 YYEEEE. The CDR3 DNA sequence: TGTGCCAGCCATGAGGGGACAGGCCGTTCCTCTGGAAACACCATATATTTT. Its translation: CASHEGTGRSSGNTIYF.

V is TRBV2 and J is TRBJ1-1; the match to TRBD1 covers 9 bases. Germline CDR1 SNHLY, CDR2 FYNNEI. V lost 4 bases, J lost 3 bases, and 3 bases stayed unmatched. This CDR3 region has 14 residues. CDR3 DNA sequence: TGTGCCAGCAGTGCGGGACAGGGTTACACTGAAGCTTTCTTT. Translation: CASSAGQGYTEAFF.